This T cell receptor (beta chain) emerged from a study of blood T cell repertoires in COVID-19. Study-wide context: Italy, Spain and the United States were the sources of the convalescent and acute COVID-19 samples. Sample material is recorded as cDNA or gDNA derived from T cells, B-cell-depleted T cells, or PBMCs.

Per the original methods: Nucleated cell counts were estimated from reference gene primer amplification. This table comes from immunoSEQ multiplex PCR, and its TCRdb copy is limited to in-frame clones, with some not included. The V and J calls and clone size are taken from that table; D and trimming were inferred from the DNA. The repertoire holds 200,000 to 250,000 clones, with over 60% as singletons. Material for sequencing was peripheral blood. The origin of this receptor is a woman aged 70 to 79 with acute or convalescent COVID-19.

Written as DNA, the CDR3 is TGTGCCACCAGCAGAGATTGGGCAGGGGATCAGCCCCAGCATTTT. The encoded protein is CATSRDWAGDQPQHF. V usage is TRBV15 and J usage is TRBJ1-5, with D possibly matching TRBD1 (6 bases). This CDR3 is built from 15 residues. Trimming removed 0 bases at V and 5 bases at J, with 11 bases between. Germline values: CDR1 LNHNV, CDR2 YYDKDF (reference sequence).